The clone carrying this T cell receptor (beta chain) was seen a few times. The antigen remains unidentified. PCR used 60 Vbeta primers and 13 Jbeta primers. In the authors' workflow: An analysis that came later counted 80 million or so unique TCR beta chains, 10 million to 11 million shared. Profiled with immunoSEQ multiplex PCR; TCRdb holds only in-frame clones, not every one. V and J calls plus clone size are reproduced from that table; the DNA served to infer D and trimming. The sample shows over 120,000 clones, 80% of them seen only once. The data were obtained in a study of cytomegalovirus exposure and HLA in healthy donors. General study findings and limits: In a later analysis, several top co-occurrence clusters appeared linked to parvovirus B19, influenza, CMV and Epstein-Barr virus. Earlier analysis looked at TCR beta V segments, and most were productive about 87% or about 30% of the time. There were a few CMV-associated chains whose specificity for CMV antigens was confirmed in vitro.

Germline V gives CDR1 SGHRS, CDR2 YFSETQ. The V gene lost 1 base and the J gene lost 0 bases, with 8 bases spanning the gap. The CDR3 length is 16 residues. The sample comprised PBMCs. This TCR was sampled from a man between 50 and 59 years old in good health and CMV-seronegative. The V call is TRBV5-1, the J call TRBJ2-6; tentatively, D is TRBD1 (5 bases). The CDR3 region has the DNA TGCGCCAGCAGCTTGCCAGGGCCCTCTGGGGCCAACGTCCTGACTTTC. It specifies CASSLPGPSGANVLTF.